A single sample gave rise to the 2 T cell receptor beta chains below, sequenced in a study of T-cell memory formation after mild COVID-19. TCRdb independently ran MiXCR on the 5' RACE reads; one entry per CDR3 protein. This table has about 470,000 distinct CDR3 sequences, 15% to 20% appearing once. Sequencing was carried out using PBMCs or a T cell subset sorted from them (not recorded which). The receptors here all came from an adult woman who had mild COVID-19 (a few samples of this study predate the infection). Cell type and time point are not known.

CDR3: CASSNSLGQPQHF. The CDR3 DNA follows: TGTGCCAGCAGCAACTCCTTGGGGCAGCCCCAGCATTTT. The chain recombines TRBV7-9 with TRBJ1-5; D is undetermined. CDR3 length: 13 residues. Germline lookup yields CDR1 SEHNR and CDR2 FQNEAQ (reference sequence). Trimming cost V 5 bases and J 7 bases, with 12 bases left between them. Drawing the rest from reference TRBV7-9 and TRBJ1-5, the complete variable domain is DTGVSQNPRHKITKRGQNVTFRCDPISEHNRLYWYRQTLGQGPEFLTYFQNEAQLEKSRLLSDRFSAERPKGSFSTLEIQRTEQGDSAMYLCASSNSLGQPQHFGDGTRLSIL.

The genes are TRBV20-1 and TRBJ2-7, with 14 bases identical to TRBD2. Germline CDR1 and CDR2: DFQATT and SNEGSKA (reference sequence). CDR3 length: 17 amino acids. The V and J ends lost 0 bases and 7 bases, in that order; junction bases with no gene match: 11. CDR3 region: CSARDLRLAGGPGEQYF. The CDR3 DNA reads TGCAGTGCTAGAGATCTCAGACTAGCGGGAGGGCCGGGTGAGCAGTACTTC.